This entry is about one T cell receptor beta chain. The target antigen is unknown. This entry belongs to a study of cytomegalovirus exposure and HLA in healthy donors. Study-level points and caveats: Within the 100 to 150 validation repertoires, first-cohort TCR clusters tended to co-occur, according to a later analysis. Cytomegalovirus-associated TCR beta chains were listed, numbering over 150.

Measured with immunoSEQ multiplex PCR; TCRdb has only the in-frame clones, and not every one. The table shows 140,000 to 150,000 clones, with approximately 90% occurring only once. CDR1 and CDR2 (germline): SGHAT, FQNNGV. The V and J ends lost 3 bases and 1 base respectively, with 6 bases between them. The CDR3 consists of 13 residues. Separate from the approximately 650-subject first cohort, the approximately 120-subject validation cohort was the one that the donors belonged to. What was sequenced was PBMCs. The receptor was isolated from a man aged 18 to 29 in good health and CMV-seronegative. The gene calls are TRBV11-2 and TRBJ2-5; D call uncertain. The CDR3 here is CASSFTPQETQYF. CDR3 in DNA: TGTGCCAGCAGCTTTACTCCCCAAGAGACCCAGTACTTC.